Presented here are 32 T cell receptor beta chains from one specimen sequenced in a study of T-cell reconstitution after alpha-beta-depleted transplantation in children. Preparation of the TCRbeta library involved a method that used unique molecular identifiers. TCRdb reanalysed the PCR reads using MiXCR and keeps one entry per CDR3 protein. Of roughly 610,000 distinct CDR3 sequences in the sample, roughly 10% were seen once. Source: PBMCs from the stem cell graft donor, taken from the stem cell graft. The receptors derive from a human donor who donated a stem cell graft to a child with acute myeloid leukemia.

The sample holds a few counts of this clonotype. This chain joins TRBV29-1 and TRBJ1-2; 9 bases align to TRBD1. Germline V CDR1 and CDR2: SQVTM, ANQGSEA. Trimming cost V 7 bases and J 4 bases; bases outside gene matches: 7. This CDR3 region has 13 residues. The CDR3 coding sequence is TGCAGCGCCATTACAGGGGGCGGCTATGGCTACACCTTC. It is translated as CSAITGGGYGYTF.

This clonotype turned up a few times. The V and J genes are TRBV3-1 and TRBJ1-2, with a weak D call TRBD1 (6 bases). V lost 1 base and J 8 bases, leaving 14 bases between the germline ends. CDR3 length: 14 residues. Germline V gives CDR1 LGHDT, CDR2 YNNKEL (reference sequence). CDR3 sequence reads: CASSQGYGGGGYTF. The CDR3 DNA reads as TGTGCCAGCAGCCAAGGGTATGGGGGCGGCGGCTACACCTTC.

This clonotype was counted many times. The chain recombines TRBV20-1 with TRBJ1-5, with a weak D call TRBD1 (6 bases). This CDR3 comprises 12 residues. Trimming cost V 8 bases and J 3 bases, with 11 bases left between them. The germline V gene has CDR1 DFQATT and CDR2 SNEGSKA (reference sequence). The CDR3 bases are TGCAGTCCCGGGGGGCCCAATCAGCCCCAGCATTTT. Its translation is CSPGGPNQPQHF.

This clonotype appeared many times. The V call is TRBV12-3 or TRBV12-4, the J call TRBJ2-2; weak D call: TRBD1 (6 bases). The CDR3 contains 15 residues. With 5 bases removed from V and 3 bases from J, the gap between germline ends came to 13 bases. The CDR3 nucleotides read TGTGCCAGCAGTACTCCGGACAGATACACCGGGGAGCTGTTTTTT. It codes for CASSTPDRYTGELFF.

This clonotype was counted at least ten times. This chain joins TRBV29-1 and TRBJ2-1, with 12 bases lining up with TRBD1. This CDR3 has 16 residues. Germline CDR1 reads SQVTM; CDR2 reads ANQGSEA. The junction had 2 bases not matched to a gene; V was cut back by 0 bases and J by 2 bases. The CDR3 DNA sequence: TGCAGCGTTGAAGACGGGACAGGGGGCGCCTACAATGAGCAGTTCTTC. It encodes CSVEDGTGGAYNEQFF.

V gene TRBV30 combines with J gene TRBJ2-7, with D possibly matching TRBD2 (5 bases). The germline CDR1 and CDR2 sequences are GTSNPN and SVGIG (reference sequence). Trimming removed 3 bases at V and 0 bases at J, with 12 bases between. This CDR3 has 14 amino acids. As DNA, the CDR3 is TGTGCCTGGAGCGCCGGCGGAGGCTCCTACGAGCAGTACTTC. It yields the protein CAWSAGGGSYEQYF.

This clonotype was seen many times. The rearrangement uses TRBV10-3 and TRBJ2-7; D perhaps matches TRBD2 (5 bases). CDR1 and CDR2 from the germline V gene are ENHRY and SYGVKD. The V end was cut by 5 bases, the J end by 3 bases, with 20 bases between. This CDR3 is 16 amino acids long. The CDR3 nucleotides are TGTGCCATCAGTTTTACACCAAGCGGCCTCCACTACGAGCAGTACTTC. It specifies CAISFTPSGLHYEQYF.

In this sample, this clonotype turned up a few times. This chain uses TRBV15 with TRBJ2-1; D gene unclear. Trimming cost V 2 bases and J 3 bases, with 8 bases left between them. This CDR3 is 14 amino acids long. Germline loops: CDR1 LNHNV, CDR2 YYDKDF (reference sequence). The chain's CDR3 is CATSRQVFYNEQFF. In DNA, the CDR3 is TGTGCCACCAGCAGACAGGTTTTCTACAATGAGCAGTTCTTC.

This clonotype came up a few times. The rearrangement uses TRBV20-1 and TRBJ1-2; 8 nucleotides agree with TRBD1. Germline CDR1 DFQATT, CDR2 SNEGSKA (reference sequence). The junction had 6 bases not matched to a gene; V was cut back by 3 bases and J by 6 bases. This CDR3 comprises 13 residues. DNA of the CDR3: TGCAGTGCTAGCGTCCAGGGGGCGGATGGCTACACCTTC. This encodes CSASVQGADGYTF.

This chain uses TRBV24-1 with TRBJ1-2; unclear D gene. From germline, CDR1 is KGHDR and CDR2 SFDVKD. The CDR3 spans 13 residues. V dropped 3 bases and J dropped 0 bases, with 4 bases sitting between them. Here the CDR3 DNA reads TGTGCCACCAGTGATCATCCTAACTATGGCTACACCTTC. It is translated as CATSDHPNYGYTF.

The chain combines TRBV7-3 with TRBJ2-1; D may be TRBD2 (7 bases). The germline gives CDR1 SGHTA, CDR2 FQGTGA. The V and J ends lost 0 bases and 0 bases respectively, with 18 bases between them. The length of the CDR3 is 19 residues. CDR3 in amino acids: CASSLTFGGGSVSYNEQFF. In DNA form, the CDR3 reads TGTGCCAGCAGCTTAACGTTTGGGGGCGGGAGCGTCTCCTACAATGAGCAGTTCTTC.

The CDR3 coding sequence is TGCAGCGGCTACCTCCGAGGACTACCGCAAAATGAGCAGTTCTTC. Translating it yields CSGYLRGLPQNEQFF. V and J are TRBV29-1 and TRBJ2-1, with D perhaps matching TRBD2 (6 bases). The CDR3 consists of 15 residues. V was trimmed by 7 bases and J by 7 bases, leaving 23 bases between them. Germline CDR1 SQVTM, CDR2 ANQGSEA.

This clonotype was observed a few times. The V and J genes are TRBV7-8 and TRBJ1-1; the D is unclear. V was trimmed by 1 base and J by 5 bases, leaving 8 bases between them. The CDR3 runs 13 residues. Germline-derived CDR1 and CDR2 are SGHVS and FQNEAQ. CDR3 sequence: CASSLDVRTEAFF. The CDR3 DNA reads TGTGCCAGCAGCTTAGACGTACGGACTGAAGCTTTCTTT.

This clonotype has just a few counts. The chain carries TRBV24-1 and TRBJ1-2; 7 bases are a match to TRBD1. V was clipped by 7 bases and J by 6 bases; unmatched bases: 10. This CDR3 comprises 14 residues. Germline lookup yields CDR1 KGHDR and CDR2 SFDVKD. The CDR3 nucleotides are TGTGCCACCAGCCAGACCGGGACAGCGAATGGCTACACCTTC. Its translation is CATSQTGTANGYTF.

This clonotype turned up a few times. The V and J genes are TRBV7-2 and TRBJ1-2, with 7 bases aligning to TRBD1. CDR1 and CDR2 (germline): SGHTA, FQGNSA. V lost 2 bases to trimming and J lost 4 bases; unmatched junction nucleotides: 10. The CDR3 extends over 16 amino acids. The CDR3 protein is CASSLKAPGTAYGYTF. In DNA form, the CDR3 reads TGTGCCAGCAGCTTAAAAGCCCCAGGGACAGCCTATGGCTACACCTTC.

This sequence joins TRBV9 and TRBJ1-6, with D maybe TRBD1 (6 bases). The CDR3 totals 15 residues. V lost 0 bases and J lost 9, with 13 bases in between. Germline V gene sequence: CDR1 SGDLS, CDR2 YYNGEE. This chain's CDR3 is CASSVVDSVASPLHF. The CDR3 nucleotides are TGTGCCAGCAGCGTAGTGGACAGCGTGGCTTCACCCCTCCACTTT.

In its sample, this clonotype was seen many times. V usage is TRBV29-1 and J usage is TRBJ1-4, with TRBD1 as a possible D gene (6 bases). This CDR3 is 15 amino acids long. Trimming cost V 1 base and J 4 bases, with 13 bases left between them. Per the germline V gene, CDR1 is SQVTM and CDR2 is ANQGSEA. The DNA for the CDR3 is TGCAGCGTTGAAGTGAAGGGGGGAGGTAATGAAAAACTGTTTTTT. Protein: CSVEVKGGGNEKLFF.

The chain recombines TRBV20-1 with TRBJ1-5; D possibly corresponds to TRBD1 (6 bases). V gave up 0 bases and J gave up 7 bases, with 16 bases separating them. The length of the CDR3 is 15 residues. Per germline, CDR1 DFQATT and CDR2 SNEGSKA (reference sequence). The CDR3 region is CSARDYRQAEQPQHF. The DNA of the CDR3 is TGCAGTGCTAGAGACTACCGACAGGCGGAACAGCCCCAGCATTTT.

This clonotype was seen a handful of times. The V and J genes are TRBV10-3 and TRBJ2-7, with 7 bases lining up with TRBD2. The CDR3 runs 15 residues. The trim removed 0 bases at V and 7 bases at J, leaving 9 bases unmatched. Germline loops: CDR1 ENHRY, CDR2 SYGVKD. DNA for the CDR3: TGTGCCATCAGTGAGTCTACGGGAGGTGGAGGTGAGCAGTACTTC. This sequence encodes CAISESTGGGGEQYF.

This clonotype was found many times. The rearrangement links TRBV28 to TRBJ1-5; 7 bases are a match to TRBD1. Trimming at V came to 5 bases and at J to 9 bases, leaving 19 bases not matched to a gene. The CDR3 sequence is 17 residues long. Germline V gene sequence: CDR1 MDHEN, CDR2 SYDVKM. CDR3 sequence (DNA): TGTGCCAGCAGTCTGCCCGACAGGGTGAGAGTTTCGATGCCCCAGCATTTT. Translation gives CASSLPDRVRVSMPQHF.

This clonotype came up a few times. The chain has TRBV7-2 and TRBJ2-6, with 7 bases identical to TRBD1. Germline CDR1 and CDR2: SGHTA and FQGNSA. This CDR3 has 15 residues. V lost 1 base to trimming and J lost 10 bases; unmatched junction nucleotides: 7. Written as DNA, the CDR3 is TGTGCCAGCAGCTTAGTGAATCAGGGGGTAAACGTCCTGACTTTC. It codes for CASSLVNQGVNVLTF.

CDR3 amino acids: CSARVPARDGYEQYF. The CDR3 DNA follows: TGCAGTGCTAGAGTTCCCGCGAGGGACGGCTACGAGCAGTACTTC. The V and J genes are TRBV20-1 and TRBJ2-7; D assignment may be TRBD1 or TRBD2 (5 bases each). The CDR3 has 15 amino acids. CDR1 is DFQATT, CDR2 SNEGSKA, per germline (reference sequence). Trimming pared 1 base from V and 3 bases from J, leaving 16 bases between.

In its sample, this clonotype was seen many times. The V gene is TRBV29-1, the J gene TRBJ1-4; TRBD1 is a possible D gene (6 bases). CDR3 length equals 11 residues. The germline gives CDR1 SQVTM, CDR2 ANQGSEA. V was clipped by 7 bases and J by 10 bases, with 13 bases between them. The DNA for the CDR3 is TGCAGCGGCAGGGGAGGTGGAAAACTGTTTTTT. Residues: CSGRGGGKLFF.

This clonotype was observed a handful of times. The chain employs TRBV11-2 and TRBJ2-4; D is perhaps TRBD2 (6 bases). In germline, CDR1 is SGHAT, CDR2 FQNNGV. The CDR3 runs 14 residues. Trimming left V 3 bases short and J 4 bases short, with 10 bases between. This chain's CDR3 is CASSLVAGKNIQYF. In nucleotides, the CDR3 is TGTGCCAGCAGCTTGGTGGCGGGGAAAAACATTCAGTACTTC.

This clonotype was detected ten times or more. V gene TRBV28 combines with J gene TRBJ2-3; weak D call: TRBD1 (6 bases). V dropped 3 bases and J dropped 5 bases, with 15 bases sitting between them. The CDR3 sequence is 15 residues long. Per germline, CDR1 MDHEN and CDR2 SYDVKM. The CDR3 region is CASSFEGTLQDTQYF. The CDR3 DNA reads TGTGCCAGCAGTTTCGAGGGGACACTCCAAGATACGCAGTATTTT.

This clonotype was detected many times. The chain employs TRBV7-2 and TRBJ2-3, with a weak D call TRBD2 (6 bases). This CDR3 region has 14 residues. V was cut by 2 bases and J by 4 bases, with 10 bases left in between. CDR1 SGHTA and CDR2 FQGNSA come from the germline V gene. The CDR3: CASSLIGRSDTQYF. DNA of the CDR3: TGTGCCAGCAGCTTAATCGGGAGATCAGATACGCAGTATTTT.

V is TRBV19 and J is TRBJ2-7, with TRBD1 matching 10 bases. Germline trimming cut 7 bases from V and 5 bases from J; bases unmatched to any gene: 5. Looked up from germline, CDR1 is LNHDA and CDR2 is SQIVND (reference sequence). The CDR3 is 13 amino acids. Here the CDR3 DNA reads TGTGCCAGTAACCTGGGACAGGGGAACGAGCAGTACTTC. It codes for CASNLGQGNEQYF.

This clonotype was recorded at least ten times. V and J are TRBV20-1 and TRBJ2-5; maybe TRBD2 (6 bases). Trimming took 1 base from V and 5 from J, leaving 17 bases between them. CDR3 length: 15 amino acids. Germline lookup yields CDR1 DFQATT and CDR2 SNEGSKA (reference sequence). DNA for the CDR3: TGCAGTGCTAGAGGCATGGCGGGGTCCATGGAGACCCAGTACTTC. Its translation is CSARGMAGSMETQYF.

This clonotype was found many times. The V call is TRBV6-4, the J call TRBJ2-3; 7 positions agree with TRBD2. The CDR3 length is 15 residues. Trimming at V came to 2 bases and at J to 2 bases, leaving 4 bases not matched to a gene. CDR1 and CDR2 from the germline V gene are MRHNA and SNTAGT. The CDR3 DNA reads TGTGCCAGCAGTGACGAGGGAGGGTTCACAGATACGCAGTATTTT. This encodes CASSDEGGFTDTQYF.

This clonotype occurred a few times. V usage is TRBV11-1 and J usage is TRBJ2-7, with 10 bases aligning to TRBD2. This CDR3 contains 18 residues. Per the germline V gene, CDR1 is SGHAT and CDR2 is FQDESV (reference sequence). J was trimmed by 1 base and V by 5 bases; bases with no gene match: 14. This CDR3 is CASSRLSGLAGVSYEQYF. The CDR3 coding sequence is TGTGCCAGCAGCCGCCTGTCGGGTCTAGCGGGAGTTTCCTACGAGCAGTACTTC. The whole variable domain, remainder taken from reference TRBV11-1 and TRBJ2-7, is EAEVAQSPRYKITEKSQAVAFWCDPISGHATLYWYRQILGQGPELLVQFQDESVVDDSQLPKDRFSAERLKGVDSTLKIQPAELGDSAMYLCASSRLSGLAGVSYEQYFGPGTRLTVT.

The rearrangement uses TRBV5-6 and TRBJ1-2; D uncertain. V lost 0 bases and J 1 base, leaving 13 bases between the germline ends. Germline V gives CDR1 SGHDT, CDR2 YYEEEE. CDR3 length equals 16 residues. The CDR3 region is CASSLVVRLLNYGYTF. CDR3 coding DNA: TGTGCCAGCAGCTTGGTAGTCAGGCTACTTAACTATGGCTACACCTTC. Together with reference TRBV5-6 and TRBJ1-2, the CDR3 gives the full variable domain: DAGVTQSPTHLIKTRGQQVTLRCSPKSGHDTVSWYQQALGQGPQFIFQYYEEEERQRGNFPDRFSGHQFPNYSSELNVNALLLGDSALYLCASSLVVRLLNYGYTFGSGTRLTVV.

The V gene is TRBV12-3 or TRBV12-4, the J gene TRBJ1-1; 8 nucleotides agree with TRBD1. The CDR3 is 15 residues long. Germline trimming cut 6 bases from V and 1 base from J; bases unmatched to any gene: 7. The CDR3 loop is CASSQRTGTNTEAFF. The CDR3 region has the DNA TGTGCCAGCAGCCAAAGGACAGGGACGAACACTGAAGCTTTCTTT.